What follows are 3 T cell receptor beta chains derived from one specimen sequenced in a study of cytomegalovirus exposure and HLA in healthy donors. Use of 60 Vbeta and 13 Jbeta primers characterized the PCR. The assay was immunoSEQ multiplex PCR, and TCRdb's table has in-frame clones only and misses some. Of about 200,000 clones in the sample, around 80% are singletons; the top ten hold 4% to 4.5%. The source material was PBMCs. Receptors originate from a woman aged 25-40 years in good health and CMV-seropositive.

The V call is TRBV25-1, the J call TRBJ2-3; 11 bases line up with TRBD2. The germline gives CDR1 MGHDK, CDR2 SYGVNS. This CDR3 is built from 18 residues. J was trimmed by 2 bases and V by 6 bases; bases with no gene match: 13. CDR3 DNA sequence: TGTGCCAGCAGCACAGCCTTGGGGACTAGCGGACCCACAGATACGCAGTATTTT. Encoded protein: CASSTALGTSGPTDTQYF.

This clone was picked up one time. The chain carries TRBV7-2 and TRBJ2-1, with 7 bases that match TRBD1. V lost 6 bases, J lost 8 bases, and 7 bases stayed unmatched. The CDR3 is 13 residues long. CDR1 and CDR2 (germline): SGHTA, FQGNSA. This chain's CDR3 is CASRQNRGYEQFF. CDR3 DNA sequence: TGTGCCAGCAGACAAAACAGGGGTTATGAGCAGTTCTTC.

The CDR3 DNA reads TGTGCCAGCAGCTCCCCGACAGATTACAATGAGCAGTTCTTC. It translates to CASSSPTDYNEQFF. This chain connects TRBV5-4 to TRBJ2-1, with D possibly matching TRBD1 (5 bases). The CDR3 runs to 14 residues. Trimming cost V 3 bases and J 4 bases, with 11 bases left between them. Germline V gene data show CDR1 as SGHNT and CDR2 as YYREEE (reference sequence).